These 5 T cell receptor beta chains came from one sample sequenced in a study of blood T cell repertoires in COVID-19. Profiled with immunoSEQ multiplex PCR; TCRdb holds only in-frame clones, not every one. The table includes approximately 300,000 clones, about 90% detected once. The sample was peripheral blood. Every receptor here comes from a young man with active or convalescent COVID-19.

The rearrangement links TRBV7-9 to TRBJ1-3; 8 bases are shared with TRBD1. The CDR3 covers 16 residues. V shed 3 bases, J shed 4 bases, and the junction held 8 bases outside the gene matches. CDR1 and CDR2 (germline): SEHNR, FQNEAQ (reference sequence). CDR3 DNA: TGTGCCAGCAGCTTCATCAGCCGGGACAGGGGAAACACCATATATTTT. Amino acid sequence: CASSFISRDRGNTIYF.

This sequence joins TRBV2 and TRBJ1-1; a weak D match, TRBD1 (6 bases). The ends were cut back, 9 bases at V and 4 bases at J, with 9 bases in the middle. CDR3 size: 11 residues. Germline V gives CDR1 SNHLY, CDR2 FYNNEI. The CDR3 loop reads CARRQVTEAFF. The DNA for the CDR3 is TGTGCCAGAAGACAGGTCACTGAAGCTTTCTTT.

The genes are TRBV7-9 and TRBJ2-5, with 8 bases aligning to TRBD1. Germline CDR1 reads SEHNR; CDR2 reads FQNEAQ (reference sequence). J gave up 3 bases and V 6 bases, and 9 bases lay outside the gene matches. This CDR3 is built from 15 residues. This CDR3 reads CASSLQQGEKETQYF. Here the CDR3 DNA reads TGTGCCAGCAGTCTCCAACAGGGGGAAAAAGAGACCCAGTACTTC.

This chain uses TRBV18 with TRBJ1-2, with TRBD1 matching over 9 bases. V gave up 5 bases and J gave up 4 bases; unmatched junction bases: 8. The CDR3 is made up of 15 amino acids. CDR1 and CDR2 from the germline V gene are KGHSH and LQKENI. The CDR3 region is CASSLQTGGSYGYTF. The DNA of the CDR3 is TGTGCCAGCTCATTACAGACAGGGGGTTCCTATGGCTACACCTTC.

The genes are TRBV2 and TRBJ2-7; D possibly corresponds to TRBD2 (6 bases). V was shortened by 4 bases and J by 2 bases, with 12 bases between the two germline ends. The germline gives CDR1 SNHLY, CDR2 FYNNEI. The CDR3 is 14 residues long. CDR3 nucleotide sequence: TGTGCCAGCAGTGTGTTCGGGAGTACCTACGAGCAGTACTTC. Protein: CASSVFGSTYEQYF.